Shown below are 30 T cell receptor beta chains from a single sample sequenced in a study of blood T cells in healthy people across ages. Combining a sample-barcoded 5' primer with a J-beta primer mix, a second PCR ran for roughly 7 to 11 cycles. Each CDR3 protein gets one entry after TCRdb re-called the 5' RACE reads with MiXCR. This sample has about 1.7 million distinct CDR3 sequences, with 28% found just once. The sample was blood. These receptors all come from a woman aged 30 to 39 in good health.

The chain joins TRBV20-1 to TRBJ1-2, with unresolved D. Deletions cut 3 bases from V and 5 bases from J, with 13 bases between. Germline lookup yields CDR1 DFQATT and CDR2 SNEGSKA (reference sequence). The CDR3 covers 13 residues. CDR3 residues: CSASTLAAYGYTF. DNA for the CDR3: TGCAGTGCTAGCACTCTAGCGGCATATGGCTACACCTTC.

A word on this clonotype: A much larger clone sits a single nucleotide away, making a read error possible. This chain links TRBV4-3 with TRBJ2-3; no clear D gene. CDR3 length equals 14 residues. CDR1 LGHNA and CDR2 YSLEER come from the germline V gene. The CDR3 sequence is CTSSQEVRSYTQYF. The CDR3 DNA reads as TGCACCAGCAGCCAAGAAGTAAGGAGCTATACGCAGTATTTT.

This clonotype was detected only a few times. The chain employs TRBV3-1 and TRBJ1-1; D unclear. This CDR3 spans 13 amino acids. Germline V gives CDR1 LGHDT, CDR2 YNNKEL (reference sequence). V was shortened by 2 bases and J by 2 bases, with 6 bases between the two germline ends. The CDR3 protein is CASSQLHNTEAFF. The CDR3 DNA follows: TGTGCCAGCAGCCAACTGCACAACACTGAAGCTTTCTTT.

This clonotype was seen a few times. V and J are TRBV28 and TRBJ2-7; 11 positions agree with TRBD1. The V segment lost 5 bases and the J segment 0 bases; nucleotides outside the gene matches: 6. Germline CDR1 reads MDHEN; CDR2 reads SYDVKM. The CDR3 sequence is 16 residues long. The CDR3 DNA reads as TGTGCCAGCAGTCCAGGACAGGGGGCTCTCTCCTACGAGCAGTACTTC. Its protein is CASSPGQGALSYEQYF.

Regarding this clonotype: Being one base from a much bigger clone, this may be a read error. The rearrangement links TRBV6-6 to TRBJ2-6, with 9 bases that match TRBD2. Germline lookup yields CDR1 MNHNY and CDR2 SVGAGI (reference sequence). The CDR3 spans 15 residues. Unmatched junction bases numbered 5, after V lost 5 bases and J lost 6 bases. Written as DNA, the CDR3 is TGTGCCAGCAGTCCCCGGACTAGCGAGGCCAACGTCCTGACTTTC. This codes for CASSPRTSEANVLTF.

The V and J genes are TRBV9 and TRBJ2-3; 7 nucleotides line up with TRBD2. The CDR3 runs 14 residues. Germline loops: CDR1 SGDLS, CDR2 YYNGEE. Losses at the gene ends were 0 bases for V and 3 bases for J; bases not matched to a gene: 1. The CDR3 coding sequence is TGTGCCAGCAGCGTAGGAGCGGGGACAGATACGCAGTATTTT. Translating it yields CASSVGAGTDTQYF.

This clonotype was observed a few times. The chain employs TRBV4-2 and TRBJ2-1; 14 nucleotides align to TRBD2. In germline, CDR1 is LGHNA, CDR2 YNFKEQ. The CDR3 is 18 residues long. V lost 0 bases to trimming and J lost 7 bases; unmatched junction nucleotides: 8. The CDR3 DNA is TGTGCCAGCAGCCAAGAAGTCAGATGGACTAGCGGGGGGAATGAGCAGTTCTTC. Translation gives CASSQEVRWTSGGNEQFF.

The table lists this clonotype with a few counts. This chain uses TRBV5-1 with TRBJ2-7; the D gene is possibly TRBD2 (6 bases). The CDR3 sequence is 16 residues long. V gave up 3 bases and J gave up 0 bases, with 16 bases separating them. Germline V gives CDR1 SGHRS, CDR2 YFSETQ. The CDR3 bases are TGCGCCAGCAGCTCCACGGGACTTCTGAGCTCCTACGAGCAGTACTTC. Translated: CASSSTGLLSSYEQYF.

In its sample, this clonotype was seen many times. The chain joins TRBV10-3 to TRBJ2-4, with D possibly called TRBD1 or TRBD2 (6 bases each). Trimming took off 10 bases at V and 13 bases at J, with 20 bases between the two ends. CDR3 length equals 12 residues. Germline CDR1 reads ENHRY; CDR2 reads SYGVKD. CDR3 protein: CATGGQWEEQYF. CDR3 nucleotides: TGTGCCACCGGGGGACAATGGGAGGAGCAGTACTTC.

CDR3 bases: TGTGCCAGCCCAGCCGGGGGCCAAGAGACCCAGTACTTC. Translation: CASPAGGQETQYF. V is TRBV18 and J is TRBJ2-5; a weak D match, TRBD2 (6 bases). Per germline, CDR1 KGHSH and CDR2 LQKENI. The CDR3 sequence is 13 residues long. V was shortened by 8 bases and J by 1 base, with 11 bases between the two germline ends.

The chain joins TRBV12-3 or TRBV12-4 to TRBJ1-2; weak D call: TRBD1 (6 bases). Trimming left V 5 bases short and J 1 base short, with 14 bases between. CDR3 size: 15 residues. CDR3 bases: TGTGCCAGCAGTGCCCACAGGGTACGTAACTATGGCTACACCTTC. This gives the protein CASSAHRVRNYGYTF.

This clonotype was seen a few times. J is TRBJ2-1 and V is TRBV9; 8 bases are shared with TRBD2. This CDR3 is built from 15 residues. V lost 3 bases and J lost 2; bases outside the gene matches: 4. Germline CDR1 and CDR2: SGDLS and YYNGEE. CDR3 coding DNA: TGTGCCAGCAGCGCCAGCGGGAGTGCCTACAATGAGCAGTTCTTC. This encodes CASSASGSAYNEQFF.

There are a few counts of this clonotype. The chain combines TRBV29-1 with TRBJ2-1; D unresolved. CDR1 and CDR2 from the germline V gene are SQVTM and ANQGSEA. V lost 4 bases, J lost 7 bases, and 17 bases lay in between. The CDR3 consists of 14 residues. CDR3 sequence (DNA): TGCAGCGTTGTCCCTCTCGAGACTGGGAATGAGCAGTTCTTC. Amino acid sequence: CSVVPLETGNEQFF.

The gene calls are TRBV30 and TRBJ2-1, with 12 bases identical to TRBD2. The germline gives CDR1 GTSNPN, CDR2 SVGIG (reference sequence). The CDR3 totals 15 residues. V lost 4 bases and J lost 6; bases outside the gene matches: 7. The CDR3 DNA sequence: TGTGCCTGGACCCGCGGACTAGCGGGAATCAATGAGCAGTTCTTC. It translates to CAWTRGLAGINEQFF.

This chain uses TRBV5-4 with TRBJ2-1; 8 bases are a match to TRBD1. V lost 0 bases to trimming and J lost 6 bases; unmatched junction nucleotides: 5. The CDR3 runs 15 residues. Germline CDR1 SGHNT, CDR2 YYREEE (reference sequence). DNA for the CDR3: TGTGCCAGCAGCTTGGGACAGGGGTTGGTCAATGAGCAGTTCTTC. Protein: CASSLGQGLVNEQFF. Looking up the rest from reference TRBV5-4 and TRBJ2-1 gives the full variable domain: ETGVTQSPTHLIKTRGQQVTLRCSSQSGHNTVSWYQQALGQGPQFIFQYYREEENGRGNFPPRFSGLQFPNYSSELNVNALELDDSALYLCASSLGQGLVNEQFFGPGTRLTVL.

Notes on this clonotype: The junction differs from germline at one of its ends, possibly a read error. The rearrangement links TRBV2 to TRBJ2-3; TRBD2 is a possible D gene (5 bases). Germline V gene data show CDR1 as SNHLY and CDR2 as FYNNEI. This CDR3 is built from 13 residues. In DNA, the CDR3 is TGTGCCAGCAGGGAAGACTACACAGATACGCAGTATTTT. Its protein product is CASREDYTDTQYF.

The J gene is TRBJ2-1, the V gene TRBV4-1, with 13 bases lining up with TRBD2. The CDR3 sequence is 16 residues long. CDR1 is MGHRA, CDR2 YSYEKL, per germline. The V and J ends lost 4 bases and 8 bases, in that order; junction bases with no gene match: 8. The CDR3 DNA sequence: TGCGCCAGCAGCCCCGAGCTAGGACTAGCGGGGGATGAGCAGTTCTTC. The encoded protein is CASSPELGLAGDEQFF.

This clonotype was detected many times. The V call is TRBV12-3 or TRBV12-4, the J call TRBJ1-1; TRBD1 might be the D (5 bases). The V end lost 5 bases, the J end lost 2 bases, and 9 bases lay between the germline ends. CDR3 length: 13 residues. This CDR3 is CASSRDLNTEAFF. The CDR3, as DNA: TGTGCCAGCAGTAGGGACCTAAACACTGAAGCTTTCTTT.

The sample holds a few counts of this clonotype. A far larger clone differs by one base, so this is likely a read error. This CDR3 reads CASSHGGGYEQYF. The CDR3 region has the DNA TGCGCCAGCAGCCATGGAGGAGGTTACGAGCAGTACTTC. The V and J genes are TRBV4-1 and TRBJ2-7; perhaps TRBD2 as D (5 bases). Germline values: CDR1 MGHRA, CDR2 YSYEKL. Trimming removed 3 bases from V and 4 bases from J, with 10 bases in between. The CDR3 has 13 amino acids.

This rearrangement joins TRBV6-1 to TRBJ2-2; TRBD2 matches at 11 bases. V dropped 5 bases and J dropped 1; count of bases not matched to a gene: 6. Per the germline V gene, CDR1 is MNHNS and CDR2 is SASEGT. The CDR3 runs to 17 residues. CDR3 sequence (DNA): TGTGCCAGCAGTCGACTGGGACTAGCGGTGAACACCGGGGAGCTGTTTTTT. Translation gives CASSRLGLAVNTGELFF.

Of note for this clonotype: This may come from a read error, since a much larger clone is one base off. The chain links TRBV12-3 or TRBV12-4 to TRBJ1-2; no clear D. Trimming shortened V by 3 bases and J by 2 bases, and 7 bases separated the two germline ends. The CDR3 sequence is 13 residues long. This CDR3 reads CASSFQDNYGYTF. As DNA, the CDR3 is TGTGCCAGCAGTTTCCAGGACAACTATGGCTACACCTTC.

This clonotype was counted between two and nine times. The chain links TRBV29-1 to TRBJ2-1; D unclear. V was shortened by 5 bases and J by 8 bases, with 13 bases between the two germline ends. The CDR3 is made up of 12 amino acids. Germline V gene data show CDR1 as SQVTM and CDR2 as ANQGSEA. CDR3 coding DNA: TGCAGCGTTCAGGCTGCTAGTTATGAGCAGTTCTTC. Its translation is CSVQAASYEQFF.

This clonotype was counted a few times. The J gene is TRBJ1-2, the V gene TRBV4-1; 10 nucleotides align to TRBD1. Germline values: CDR1 MGHRA, CDR2 YSYEKL. The V segment lost 6 bases and the J segment 4 bases; nucleotides outside the gene matches: 11. The CDR3 has 16 amino acids. The CDR3 nucleotides read TGCGCCAGCAGGCATCTGGGCAGGACAGGGGGCTATGGCTACACCTTC. Protein sequence: CASRHLGRTGGYGYTF.

The V gene is TRBV9, the J gene TRBJ1-2; TRBD1 aligns across 9 bases. CDR3 length: 17 residues. CDR1 and CDR2 (germline): SGDLS, YYNGEE. V was pared by 4 bases and J by 6 bases, with 16 bases of the junction left unmatched. The CDR3 here is CASSSRAGTGMKNGYTF. The CDR3 nucleotides are TGTGCCAGCAGCTCGAGGGCCGGGACAGGGATGAAAAATGGCTACACCTTC.

The genes are TRBV2 and TRBJ2-1, with 9 bases fitting TRBD2. Looked up from germline, CDR1 is SNHLY and CDR2 is FYNNEI. V dropped 8 bases and J dropped 8; count of bases not matched to a gene: 4. This CDR3 comprises 12 residues. This CDR3 reads CASGGGRDEQFF. The CDR3 coding sequence is TGTGCCAGCGGTGGCGGGAGGGATGAGCAGTTCTTC.

The chain uses TRBV7-2 and TRBJ2-2; D may be TRBD1 or TRBD2 (5 bases each). Trimming pared 4 bases from V and 6 bases from J, leaving 12 bases between. Germline CDR1 and CDR2: SGHTA and FQGNSA. This CDR3 spans 14 amino acids. The CDR3 sequence is CASSWGMPAGELFF. The CDR3 DNA is TGTGCCAGCAGCTGGGGGATGCCGGCCGGGGAGCTGTTTTTT.

This clonotype was picked up many times. The V gene is TRBV10-3, the J gene TRBJ1-4; D gene uncertain. CDR3 size: 14 residues. CDR1 and CDR2 (germline): ENHRY, SYGVKD. Trimming shortened V by 7 bases and J by 0 bases, and 9 bases separated the two germline ends. The chain's CDR3 is CAIKNQATNEKLFF. The CDR3 DNA follows: TGTGCCATCAAAAATCAAGCAACTAATGAAAAACTGTTTTTT.

Many counts were recorded for this clonotype. This sequence joins TRBV7-2 and TRBJ2-7, with TRBD2 as a possible D gene (5 bases). The V gene lost 4 bases and the J gene lost 4 bases, with 8 bases spanning the gap. The CDR3 is 12 residues long. Germline V gene data show CDR1 as SGHTA and CDR2 as FQGNSA. This CDR3 reads CASSSTRYEQYF. The CDR3, as DNA: TGTGCCAGCAGCTCTACTAGGTACGAGCAGTACTTC. The full variable domain, in which reference TRBV7-2 and TRBJ2-7 provide the parts outside the CDR3, is GAGVSQSPSNKVTEKGKDVELRCDPISGHTALYWYRQSLGQGLEFLIYFQGNSAPDKSGLPSDRFSAERTGGSVSTLTIQRTQQEDSAVYLCASSSTRYEQYFGPGTRLTVT.

This clonotype came up a few times. The chain is built from TRBV6-2 or TRBV6-3 and TRBJ2-7, with 7 bases identical to TRBD2. There are 17 residues in the CDR3. Germline values: CDR1 MNHEY, CDR2 SVGEGT. V gave up 2 bases and J gave up 2 bases; unmatched junction bases: 12. The CDR3: CASSYQGPRAGTYEQYF. The DNA of the CDR3 is TGTGCCAGCAGTTACCAAGGACCCAGAGCGGGAACCTACGAGCAGTACTTC.

Details on this clonotype: This may stem from a read error, because a much larger clone lies one nucleotide away. The chain has TRBV5-1 and TRBJ2-1, with TRBD2 matching 11 bases. CDR3 length equals 17 residues. V was clipped by 2 bases and J by 2 bases; unmatched bases: 6. CDR1 and CDR2 (germline): SGHRS, YFSETQ. The CDR3 sequence is CASSFKGLAVPYNEQFF. As DNA, the CDR3 is TGCGCCAGCAGCTTCAAGGGACTAGCGGTTCCCTACAATGAGCAGTTCTTC.